The present T cell receptor (beta chain) was sequenced within a study of T cell clonality in common variable immunodeficiency. Blood came from CVID subjects not ill and not taking immunomodulatory or immunosuppressive medication. Study results and limitations: Patient heterogeneity in the CVID cohort limited correlations between repertoire features and clinical complications. In common variable immunodeficiency, TCR beta chains reportedly carried fewer deletions and N-nucleotide insertions. CVID subjects had higher TCRbeta clonality than healthy controls, most marked in about a third.

This clone was picked up a small number of times. Its matching antigen is unknown. The DNA ends 3 residues before the CDR3 does, and the rest of the CDR3 is filled in from the germline J gene. Data came from immunoSEQ multiplex PCR; TCRdb stores just in-frame clones and leaves some out. The sample has about 26,000 clones, none seen only once; the top ten hold under 5%. The CDR3 consists of 14 residues. The ends lost 5 bases at V and 4 bases at J; junction bases unmatched: 4. Germline V gene lookup returns CDR1 MNHEY and CDR2 SVGEGT. This sequence was found in a human donor with common variable immunodeficiency. Sequenced material: peripheral blood mononuclear cells. The chain links TRBV6-2 or TRBV6-3 to TRBJ2-3, with 9 bases that match TRBD1. CDR3 sequence: CASSRTGAADTQYF. Incomplete CDR3 DNA: TGTGCCAGCAGTAGGACAGGGGCGGCAGATACG.